Reported below is one TCR beta chain. Recruits, aged roughly 18 to 89 years, lived in 25 or so US areas. Two negative PCRs, clearance, or symptom resolution were required of recovered Cohort 3 donors. Germline loops: CDR1 SEHNR, CDR2 FQNEAQ (reference sequence). The CDR3 has 14 residues. Trimming shortened V by 2 bases and J by 6 bases, and 13 bases separated the two germline ends. The data stem from a study of blood T cell repertoires in COVID-19. Whole-study context: Samples of COVID-19 (acute and convalescent) were obtained from the United States, Italy and Spain. The analysed material was cDNA or gDNA that came from T cells, B-cell-depleted T cells, or PBMCs.

Repertoires were generated with immunoSEQ multiplex PCR, while TCRdb's copy carries only in-frame clones and drops some. Among 350,000 to 400,000 clones, about 88% were seen once, and the ten largest hold 1.2%. This TCR came from a woman aged 18-29 years who had recovered from COVID-19. The rearrangement links TRBV7-9 to TRBJ1-2; a weak D match, TRBD1 (6 bases). The sequenced sample consisted of PBMCs or T cells enriched from blood (not recorded which). CDR3 sequence reads: CASSLYNRVNGYTF. The CDR3, as DNA: TGTGCCAGCAGCTTATATAACAGGGTCAATGGCTACACCTTC.